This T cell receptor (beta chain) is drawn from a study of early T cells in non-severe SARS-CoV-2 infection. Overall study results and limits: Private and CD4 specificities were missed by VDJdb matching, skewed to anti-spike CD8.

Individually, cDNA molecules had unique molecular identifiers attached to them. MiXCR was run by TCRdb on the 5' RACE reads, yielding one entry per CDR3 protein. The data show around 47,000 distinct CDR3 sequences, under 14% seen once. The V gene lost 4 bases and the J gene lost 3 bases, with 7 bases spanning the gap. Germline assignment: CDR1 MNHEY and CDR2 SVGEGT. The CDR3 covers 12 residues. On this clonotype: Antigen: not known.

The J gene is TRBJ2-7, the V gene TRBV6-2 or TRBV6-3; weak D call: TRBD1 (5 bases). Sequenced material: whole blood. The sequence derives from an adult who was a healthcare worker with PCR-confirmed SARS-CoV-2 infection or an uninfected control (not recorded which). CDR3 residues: CASSSGFYEQYF. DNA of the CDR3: TGTGCCAGCAGTTCAGGGTTCTACGAGCAGTACTTC.